Listed below are T cell receptor beta chains from one sample, sequenced in a study of identical twins. TCRdb reprocessed the 5' RACE reads with MiXCR, giving one entry per CDR3 protein. This sample has approximately 280,000 distinct CDR3 sequences, with more than 6.5% found just once. This sample was also put to use in a study of yellow fever vaccine responses in identical twins.

The sequencing input was memory (CD45RO+) T cells sorted from blood. The receptors were sampled from a woman between 18 and 29 years old in good health. The CDR3 runs from the conserved cysteine through the conserved F or W. The D gene is left open where the match is weak. The size field is filled for only some rows; it gives once, few, many or a size class.

TRBJ2-7,TRBV20-1,-,-,TGCAGTGCTAGGACAGCCTACGAGCAGTACTTC,CSARTAYEQYF
TRBJ2-5,TRBV6-1,-,TRBD2,TGTGCCAGCAGTGGATTGACTAGCGGGAGAGAGACCCAGTACTTC,CASSGLTSGRETQYF
TRBJ1-1,TRBV27,few,-,TGTGCCAGCAGTTTAGGGTGGATGTCTGAAGCTTTCTTT,CASSLGWMSEAFF
TRBJ2-3,TRBV20-1,few,-,TGCAGTGCGGCGGCGGCAGATACGCAGTATTTT,CSAAAADTQYF
TRBJ2-5,TRBV2,-,-,TGTGCCAGCAGGCCCCTAGCCGCGGAGACCCAGTACTTC,CASRPLAAETQYF
TRBJ1-1,TRBV6-1,-,-,TGTGCCAGCAGCCAGCAATCTCTGAACACTGAAGCTTTCTTT,CASSQQSLNTEAFF
TRBJ1-4,TRBV10-3,-,-,TGTGCCATCAGTGAGTCGATGGGTTCAACTAATGAAAAACTGTTTTTT,CAISESMGSTNEKLFF
TRBJ1-1,TRBV4-2,many,-,TGTGCCAGCAGCCAAGATGGGGTGGGGAGGGCTTTCTTT,CASSQDGVGRAFF
TRBJ2-7,TRBV20-1,-,TRBD2,TGCAGTGCTGAAACTAGCGGGAGCTCTACCTACGAGCAGTACTTC,CSAETSGSSTYEQYF
TRBJ1-1,TRBV6-1,few,TRBD1,TGTGCCATAGGACAGGGTGGTGTGACTGAAGCTTTCTTT,CAIGQGGVTEAFF
TRBJ2-2,TRBV5-1,many,TRBD2,TGCGCCAGCTGTCTCGACGGGGGGTGGAGGAACACCGGGGAGCTGTTTTTT,CASCLDGGWRNTGELFF
TRBJ1-1,TRBV5-1,many,TRBD1,TGCGCCAGCAGCTTGGACCCGGGACAGGGATTTATGAACACTGAAGCTTTCTTT,CASSLDPGQGFMNTEAFF
TRBJ1-3,TRBV5-1,few,TRBD1,TGCGCCAGCAGCTTGGCAGGGCAGGGGGCTGGAAACACCATATATTTT,CASSLAGQGAGNTIYF
TRBJ2-5,TRBV4-1,-,-,TGCGCCAGCAGTCTAGATCCCAGTGGGGAGACCCAGTACTTC,CASSLDPSGETQYF
TRBJ2-2,TRBV6-1,-,-,TGTGCCATCCCGGGCGTGTTGGGTACAAACACCGGGGAGCTGTTTTTT,CAIPGVLGTNTGELFF
TRBJ1-4,TRBV7-9,many,-,TGTGCCAGCAGCCAACAGGGAGCAGTGACTAATGAAAAACTGTTTTTT,CASSQQGAVTNEKLFF
TRBJ2-5,TRBV20-1,-,-,TGCAGTGCTAGAACGGGGGGCTTCCAAGAGACCCAGTACTTC,CSARTGGFQETQYF
TRBJ2-5,TRBV24-1,few,TRBD2,TGTGCCACCAGTGATTCAGGCGCGCGGGAGTGGGGAGAGACCCAGTACTTC,CATSDSGAREWGETQYF
TRBJ2-5,TRBV2,many,-,TGTGCCAGCAGTGGGGTCAGGGCCGCGGAGACCCAGTACTTC,CASSGVRAAETQYF
TRBJ1-6,TRBV5-1,few,-,TGCGCCAGCAGCTTTGCCAGGGAGGCATATTCACCCCTCCACTTT,CASSFAREAYSPLHF
TRBJ2-1,TRBV5-1,many,-,TGCGCCAGCAGCTTGGTGGCGAGCTCCTACAATGAGCAGTTCTTC,CASSLVASSYNEQFF
TRBJ1-1,TRBV5-1,-,TRBD1,TGCGCCAGCAGCCGCGAACAGGGGATGAACACTGAAGCTTTCTTT,CASSREQGMNTEAFF
TRBJ2-5,TRBV7-6,-,-,TGTGCCAGCAGCTCCTTAGAGGCCCAGTACTTC,CASSSLEAQYF
TRBJ2-2,TRBV11-2,-,TRBD1,TGTGCCAGCAGCTTGGGGACAGGGGGCCGTGCCGGGGAGCTGTTTTTT,CASSLGTGGRAGELFF
TRBJ2-4,TRBV10-3,few,TRBD1,TGTGCCGTACAGGGGTCGGGAAACATTCAGTACTTC,CAVQGSGNIQYF
TRBJ2-5,TRBV7-9,-,TRBD1,TGTGCCAGCAGTCCAACAGGGGCTCTAGAGACCCAGTACTTC,CASSPTGALETQYF
TRBJ2-5,TRBV5-1,many,-,TGCGCCAGCAGCGTGAACAGGGAAAGAGAGACCCAGTACTTC,CASSVNRERETQYF
TRBJ1-1,TRBV12-3/TRBV12-4,-,TRBD1,TGTGCCAGCAGTTTAGGACAGGGGATTAGCGGTGAAGCTTTCTTT,CASSLGQGISGEAFF
TRBJ2-5,TRBV12-3/TRBV12-4,-,TRBD2,TGTGCCAGCAGTTTCGGCGCGGGGGGGCAGGAGACCCAGTACTTC,CASSFGAGGQETQYF
TRBJ1-1,TRBV9,few,-,TGTGCCAGCAGCGTACGGCAGGGGATGAACACTGAAGCTTTCTTT,CASSVRQGMNTEAFF
TRBJ1-4,TRBV20-1,few,-,TGCAGTGCTAGTCAGTTGGGCTCCTTGGCAACTAATGAAAAACTGTTTTTT,CSASQLGSLATNEKLFF
TRBJ1-1,TRBV5-4,few,-,TGTGCCAGCAGCTTGGAGGCAGGGGTATACACTGAAGCTTTCTTT,CASSLEAGVYTEAFF
TRBJ2-7,TRBV20-1,many,TRBD2,TGCAGTGCTCTTAGCGGGGAGAGCTCCTACGAGCAGTACTTC,CSALSGESSYEQYF
TRBJ1-2,TRBV7-2,many,-,TGTGCCAGCAGCTTAAGGGACACCTATGGCTACACCTTC,CASSLRDTYGYTF
TRBJ2-1,TRBV2,few,-,TGTGCCAGCAGGCGGGACATGAGCTACAATGAGCAGTTCTTC,CASRRDMSYNEQFF
TRBJ2-1,TRBV20-1,-,TRBD2,TGCAGTGCTAGAGATGACGAGCGGGAGGGATACAATGAGCAGTTCTTC,CSARDDEREGYNEQFF
TRBJ2-4,TRBV11-2,many,TRBD1,TGTGCCAGCAGCTTCCTCCGGGACAGACAAAACATTCAGTACTTC,CASSFLRDRQNIQYF
TRBJ1-2,TRBV25-1,few,TRBD1,TGTGCCAGCAGTCCGTCCGGACAGGGGCTTTACTATGGCTACACCTTC,CASSPSGQGLYYGYTF
TRBJ1-4,TRBV7-9,many,-,TGTGCCAGCAGCTTAGTTAGCCTCACAACTAATGAAAAACTGTTTTTT,CASSLVSLTTNEKLFF
TRBJ1-1,TRBV5-1,-,TRBD1,TGCGCCAGCAGCCGCGGACAGGGAGGCGCTGAAGCTTTCTTT,CASSRGQGGAEAFF
TRBJ1-1,TRBV15,many,-,TGTGCCACCAAAGCCAGGGCGAACACTGAAGCTTTCTTT,CATKARANTEAFF
TRBJ2-2,TRBV3-1,many,-,TGTGCCAGCAAATCCGCAGGCGGACCCGGGGAGCTGTTTTTT,CASKSAGGPGELFF
TRBJ1-3,TRBV12-3/TRBV12-4,many,-,TGTGCCAGCAGTTTAAAGGGAAACACCATATATTTT,CASSLKGNTIYF
TRBJ1-3,TRBV6-5,-,-,TGTGCCAGCAGTTACCGGGGCCTGCTCAACTCTGGAAACACCATATATTTT,CASSYRGLLNSGNTIYF
TRBJ2-4,TRBV28,-,TRBD1,TGTGCCAGCAGTGAGACAGGGGGGTTAGCCAAAAACATTCAGTACTTC,CASSETGGLAKNIQYF
TRBJ2-7,TRBV27,many,-,TGTGCCAGCAGTTTTAACGGGAATCCCTCCTACGAGCAGTACTTC,CASSFNGNPSYEQYF
TRBJ1-1,TRBV2,-,-,TGTGCCAGCAGTGGTCTGCGAGGGTCTACTGAAGCTTTCTTT,CASSGLRGSTEAFF
TRBJ2-1,TRBV14,-,TRBD1,TGTGCCAGCAGCCAAGATCTGTGGGACAGGGCCGACAATGAGCAGTTCTTC,CASSQDLWDRADNEQFF
TRBJ2-5,TRBV5-1,many,TRBD1,TGCGCCAGCAGCCTTACAGGGGGCATGGAGACCCAGTACTTC,CASSLTGGMETQYF
TRBJ2-1,TRBV7-9,many,-,TGTGCCAGCAGCTTTAGTGGGAGTGAGCAGTTCTTC,CASSFSGSEQFF
TRBJ2-7,TRBV7-2,-,TRBD2,TGTGCCAGCAGCTTACAAGGGACTAGTTTGGGTGAGCAGTACTTC,CASSLQGTSLGEQYF
TRBJ2-7,TRBV7-9,-,TRBD1,TGTGCCAGCAGCTTAGGAGGGGGCCTTACCTACGAGCAGTACTTC,CASSLGGGLTYEQYF
TRBJ2-1,TRBV20-1,few,-,TGCAGTTTCGCTCAGGGACCCAACAATGAGCAGTTCTTC,CSFAQGPNNEQFF
TRBJ1-4,TRBV7-9,many,-,TGTGCCAGCAGCCCCGGAGGGGGTTCAACTAATGAAAAACTGTTTTTT,CASSPGGGSTNEKLFF
TRBJ2-7,TRBV4-2,once,TRBD2,TGTGCCAGCAGCCCTGGGGGGGAGCCGACCTACGAGCAGTACTTC,CASSPGGEPTYEQYF
TRBJ1-1,TRBV10-3,many,TRBD1,TGTGCCAGCGGACAGGGGTCCCTCGAAGCTTTCTTT,CASGQGSLEAFF
TRBJ2-1,TRBV5-5,few,-,TGTGCCAGCAGCCAAGCTCAACCCGGGGGCAATGAGCAGTTCTTC,CASSQAQPGGNEQFF